This entry is about one T cell receptor beta chain. No antigen is known for it. This table comes from immunoSEQ multiplex PCR, and its TCRdb copy is limited to in-frame clones, with some not included. The sample records 100,000 to 150,000 clones, approximately 86% being singletons. The entry originates in a study of identifying expanded T cells in peripheral blood. Whole-study results and caveats: Approximately two-week clone count variance significantly increased as total template count grew.

Germline assignment: CDR1 SGDLS and CDR2 YYNGEE. V lost 4 bases and J 7 bases, leaving 14 bases between the germline ends. The CDR3 is 13 amino acids. The TCR originated in a person between 18 and 70 years old in good health. Sequencing was done on a sample of blood. The V gene is TRBV9, the J gene TRBJ1-2, with a possible D match to TRBD1 (5 bases). CDR3 DNA: TGTGCCAGCAGCCCTTTGATGGGGACTGGCTACACCTTC. This translates into CASSPLMGTGYTF.